Below, 32 T cell receptor beta chains from the same sample are listed, as sequenced in a study of T cell clones after liver transplantation (dated 2019 in TCRdb). The method was the immunoSEQ multiplex PCR assay. Sourced from immuneACCESS, this table was stored by TCRdb with only in-frame sequences that have V and J called. A share of the clones is absent; for the studies checked, an unresolved V gene accounts for under half, and the remainder has no known explanation. For this sample the table gives approximately 70,000 clones, of which 84% were detected only once. The ten largest clones capture over 2% of the sample. The material was CD4+ T cells from blood, obtained around 50 months after liver transplant. These receptors originate from a human patient who received a liver transplant. Following transplantation, part of the T cell population may be supplied by the graft donor rather than the patient.

The V and J genes are TRBV7-7 and TRBJ2-3; D uncertain. V was pared by 2 bases and J by 1 base, with 10 bases between. Germline V CDR1 and CDR2: SSHAT, FNYEAQ (reference sequence). CDR3 length: 15 amino acids. This CDR3 is CASSLSTARTDTQYF. The CDR3 nucleotides read TGTGCCAGCAGCTTATCGACGGCCCGCACAGATACGCAGTATTTT.

The V gene is TRBV7-2, the J gene TRBJ1-5; D is possibly TRBD1 (6 bases). Germline-derived CDR1 and CDR2 are SGHTA and FQGNSA. This CDR3 spans 14 amino acids. V lost 4 bases and J lost 7, with 14 bases in between. CDR3 residues: CASSYRTVSQPQHF. The CDR3 DNA reads as TGTGCCAGCAGCTACAGGACAGTTTCGCAGCCCCAGCATTTT.

The chain has TRBV7-2 and TRBJ1-1; 9 bases match TRBD1. The length of the CDR3 is 19 residues. Trimming at V came to 4 bases and at J to 8 bases, leaving 23 bases not matched to a gene. The V gene's germline CDR1 is SGHTA and CDR2 FQGNSA. The CDR3 loop is CASSSSSSPGTGSGLEAFF. Here the CDR3 DNA reads TGTGCCAGCAGCTCGTCCAGCAGTCCCGGGACAGGGTCAGGTTTAGAAGCTTTCTTT.

V usage is TRBV25-1 and J usage is TRBJ2-1; tentative D call: TRBD1 (5 bases). Germline assignment: CDR1 MGHDK and CDR2 SYGVNS. The ends were cut back, 1 base at V and 5 bases at J, with 9 bases in the middle. This CDR3 region has 14 residues. The CDR3 here is CASSELGADNEQFF. In DNA form, the CDR3 reads TGTGCCAGCAGTGAATTAGGGGCGGACAATGAGCAGTTCTTC.

This clone came up a few times. The genes are TRBV27 and TRBJ2-7; D not resolved. The CDR3 has 11 amino acids. Germline CDR1 MNHEY, CDR2 SMNVEV (reference sequence). Trimming took off 9 bases at V and 2 bases at J, with 8 bases between the two ends. The CDR3 loop is CARGFAYEQYF. CDR3 coding DNA: TGTGCCAGGGGCTTCGCCTACGAGCAGTACTTC.

This chain connects TRBV28 to TRBJ2-2; D could derive from TRBD1 or TRBD2 (5 bases each). V dropped 5 bases and J dropped 1 base, with 14 bases sitting between them. The V gene's germline CDR1 is MDHEN and CDR2 SYDVKM. There are 16 residues in the CDR3. The CDR3 region has the DNA TGTGCCAGCAGTCCTAGGACTGGGGGGAACACCGGGGAGCTGTTTTTT. Its translation is CASSPRTGGNTGELFF. Complete variable domain (other parts from reference TRBV28 and TRBJ2-2): DVKVTQSSRYLVKRTGEKVFLECVQDMDHENMFWYRQDPGLGLRLIYFSYDVKMKEKGDIPEGYSVSREKKERFSLILESASTNQTSMYLCASSPRTGGNTGELFFGEGSRLTVL.

The chain is built from TRBV7-9 and TRBJ1-1, with 9 nucleotides matching TRBD1. This CDR3 comprises 14 residues. With V trimmed by 5 bases and J by 5 bases, 6 bases remained unmatched. The germline gives CDR1 SEHNR, CDR2 FQNEAQ (reference sequence). The CDR3 loop reads CASSPGQGETEAFF. DNA for the CDR3: TGTGCCAGCAGCCCGGGACAGGGTGAAACTGAAGCTTTCTTT.

V is TRBV7-9 and J is TRBJ2-7, with 15 bases lining up with TRBD2. This CDR3 has 15 residues. V gave up 5 bases and J gave up 4 bases; unmatched junction bases: 3. Germline lookup yields CDR1 SEHNR and CDR2 FQNEAQ (reference sequence). CDR3 DNA sequence: TGTGCCAGCAGCCGAGGGACTAGCGGGAGGTACGAGCAGTACTTC. It codes for CASSRGTSGRYEQYF.

The rearrangement links TRBV2 to TRBJ1-4, with 9 positions matching TRBD1. The CDR3 contains 18 residues. V trimming: 6 bases; J trimming: 3 bases; junction bases outside the gene matches: 14. In germline, CDR1 is SNHLY, CDR2 FYNNEI. CDR3 sequence (DNA): TGTGCCAGCAGGCCGGGACAGGGTTCCAGCAGGGCTAATGAAAAACTGTTTTTT. Translated: CASRPGQGSSRANEKLFF. Full variable domain (rest looked up from reference TRBV2 and TRBJ1-4): EPEVTQTPSHQVTQMGQEVILRCVPISNHLYFYWYRQILGQKVEFLVSFYNNEISEKSEIFDDQFSVERPDGSNFTLKIRSTKLEDSAMYFCASRPGQGSSRANEKLFFGSGTQLSVL.

The CDR3 protein is CASSLLGGIGVSNQPQHF. For the CDR3, the DNA is TGTGCCAGCAGTTTATTAGGGGGGATCGGGGTAAGCAATCAGCCCCAGCATTTT. J is TRBJ1-5 and V is TRBV28, with D possibly matching TRBD1 (6 bases). V lost 1 base to trimming and J lost 1 base, with 17 bases between them. The CDR3 length is 18 residues. In germline, CDR1 is MDHEN, CDR2 SYDVKM. The full variable domain, its missing parts supplied by reference TRBV28 and TRBJ1-5, is DVKVTQSSRYLVKRTGEKVFLECVQDMDHENMFWYRQDPGLGLRLIYFSYDVKMKEKGDIPEGYSVSREKKERFSLILESASTNQTSMYLCASSLLGGIGVSNQPQHFGDGTRLSIL.

The chain is built from TRBV7-2 and TRBJ2-1; 8 bases are a match to TRBD2. The length of the CDR3 is 15 residues. Trimming removed 1 base from V and 9 bases from J; junction bases left unmatched: 8. From germline, CDR1 is SGHTA and CDR2 FQGNSA. The CDR3, as DNA: TGTGCCAGCAGCTTAGTGGCGGGGGGACTCGGTGAGCAGTTCTTC. Its translation is CASSLVAGGLGEQFF.

J is TRBJ2-7 and V is TRBV28; maybe TRBD1 (5 bases). The CDR3 runs to 14 residues. Trimming took off 9 bases at V and 3 bases at J, with 18 bases between the two ends. CDR1 and CDR2 from the germline V gene are MDHEN and SYDVKM. The CDR3, as DNA: TGTGCCAGTGGTCAGGGTACCTTGGTCTACGAGCAGTACTTC. Translated: CASGQGTLVYEQYF.

The chain employs TRBV6-6 and TRBJ2-2; 8 bases map to TRBD1. There are 15 residues in the CDR3. The junction had 6 bases not matched to a gene; V was cut back by 2 bases and J by 7 bases. Germline loops: CDR1 MNHNY, CDR2 SVGAGI (reference sequence). The CDR3 DNA sequence: TGTGCCAGCAGTTACGCAGGGGGCGAGGGCGGGGAGCTGTTTTTT. Its translation is CASSYAGGEGGELFF.

The chain is built from TRBV7-3 and TRBJ2-1, with TRBD2 identical over 11 bases. After removal of 3 bases from V and 7 bases from J, the junction contained 5 bases not matched to a gene. The CDR3 contains 15 residues. The germline CDR1 and CDR2 sequences are SGHTA and FQGTGA. CDR3 nucleotide sequence: TGTGCCAGCAGCTTGGGACTAGCGGCCCGTAATGAGCAGTTCTTC. Translated, it gives CASSLGLAARNEQFF.

This rearrangement joins TRBV7-9 to TRBJ2-7; 7 nucleotides match TRBD2. Germline CDR1 is SEHNR and CDR2 is FQNEAQ (reference sequence). V lost 4 bases to trimming and J lost 3 bases; unmatched junction nucleotides: 9. The CDR3 totals 15 residues. CDR3 sequence (DNA): TGTGCCAGCAGCTCACACCCGGGACTAAACTACGAGCAGTACTTC. Protein sequence: CASSSHPGLNYEQYF.

The V gene is TRBV7-2, the J gene TRBJ2-7; D may be TRBD2 (6 bases). V lost 4 bases and J lost 4, with 17 bases in between. CDR1 is SGHTA, CDR2 FQGNSA, per germline. CDR3 length: 15 amino acids. The CDR3 coding sequence is TGTGCCAGCAGCTGGGATTCGGGACTGTCATACGAGCAGTACTTC. Amino acids: CASSWDSGLSYEQYF.

This clone showed up just a few times. This sequence joins TRBV6-6 and TRBJ2-5, with TRBD2 matching 8 bases. Per germline, CDR1 MNHNY and CDR2 SVGAGI (reference sequence). The CDR3 sequence is 16 residues long. Germline trimming cut 0 bases from V and 1 base from J; bases unmatched to any gene: 4. CDR3 in amino acids: CASSYSVSGVQETQYF. The CDR3 region has the DNA TGTGCCAGCAGTTACTCGGTTAGCGGGGTCCAAGAGACCCAGTACTTC.

The chain links TRBV6-4 to TRBJ1-5, with D tentatively TRBD1 (6 bases). The V gene's germline CDR1 is MRHNA and CDR2 SNTAGT. This CDR3 has 13 amino acids. Trimming removed 3 bases from V and 6 bases from J, with 9 bases in between. The CDR3 DNA reads as TGTGCCAGCAGTGAAATACAGGGTCAGCCCCAGCATTTT. The encoded protein is CASSEIQGQPQHF.

The chain combines TRBV30 with TRBJ2-7; tentatively, D is TRBD1 (5 bases). V was trimmed by 3 bases and J by 5 bases, leaving 11 bases between them. Germline V gene sequence: CDR1 GTSNPN, CDR2 SVGIG (reference sequence). The CDR3 covers 12 residues. The CDR3 region has the DNA TGTGCCTGGAGAAGGGGTTCCCACGAGCAGTACTTC. This codes for CAWRRGSHEQYF.

The chain uses TRBV20-1 and TRBJ2-1; D is unresolved. The CDR3 spans 11 residues. The germline CDR1 and CDR2 sequences are DFQATT and SNEGSKA (reference sequence). The V end lost 3 bases, the J end lost 8 bases, and 8 bases lay between the germline ends. CDR3 loop: CSARAVYEQFF. CDR3 sequence (DNA): TGCAGTGCTAGGGCCGTATATGAGCAGTTCTTC.

This chain joins TRBV25-1 and TRBJ1-3; 8 bases agree with TRBD1. This CDR3 region has 17 residues. With V trimmed by 6 bases and J by 4 bases, 14 bases remained unmatched. Per the germline V gene, CDR1 is MGHDK and CDR2 is SYGVNS. As DNA, the CDR3 is TGTGCCAGCAGCTCGACAGGGGACCCCCCTCCGGGAAACACCATATATTTT. It specifies CASSSTGDPPPGNTIYF.

The chain carries TRBV10-3 and TRBJ1-3; 7 nucleotides line up with TRBD1. Trimming cost V 3 bases and J 4 bases; bases outside gene matches: 3. The CDR3 sequence is 14 residues long. Germline values: CDR1 ENHRY, CDR2 SYGVKD. CDR3 sequence: CAISDSGGGNTIYF. CDR3 in DNA: TGTGCCATCAGTGATTCAGGGGGGGGAAACACCATATATTTT.

The chain links TRBV29-1 to TRBJ1-6; D call uncertain. This CDR3 spans 11 amino acids. V was clipped by 6 bases and J by 7 bases, with 7 bases between them. CDR1 is SQVTM, CDR2 ANQGSEA, per germline. The DNA of the CDR3 is TGCAGCGTCGGTGCGAATTCACCCCTCCACTTT. Translated, it gives CSVGANSPLHF.

This chain uses TRBV7-2 with TRBJ1-3; D gene uncertain. Trimming left V 1 base short and J 8 bases short, with 9 bases between. CDR1 and CDR2 from the germline V gene are SGHTA and FQGNSA. The CDR3 sequence is 13 residues long. CDR3 DNA sequence: TGTGCCAGCAGCTTAGGGGCTCGGTACACCATATATTTT. Protein: CASSLGARYTIYF.

This clone appeared a few times. This rearrangement joins TRBV6-5 to TRBJ2-1; 9 nucleotides align to TRBD2. Trimming cost V 5 bases and J 5 bases; bases outside gene matches: 7. CDR3 length: 15 residues. Germline-derived CDR1 and CDR2 are MNHEY and SVGAGI. Written as DNA, the CDR3 is TGTGCCAGCAGTGCCGGACTAGCGTTCAACAATGAGCAGTTCTTC. It is translated as CASSAGLAFNNEQFF.

The chain joins TRBV29-1 to TRBJ1-1; possible D gene TRBD1, 6 bases. This CDR3 is 13 amino acids long. From germline, CDR1 is SQVTM and CDR2 ANQGSEA. V lost 6 bases and J lost 5, with 16 bases in between. The CDR3 region is CSVAVGGGTEAFF. CDR3 DNA sequence: TGCAGCGTCGCTGTGGGAGGGGGGACTGAAGCTTTCTTT.

V gene TRBV5-1 combines with J gene TRBJ2-7; D possibly corresponds to TRBD2 (6 bases). The CDR3 sequence is 15 residues long. CDR1 and CDR2 (germline): SGHRS, YFSETQ. The V end lost 0 bases, the J end lost 0 bases, and 10 bases lay between the germline ends. The DNA for the CDR3 is TGCGCCAGCAGCTTGGGGGGGGACGGCTCCTACGAGCAGTACTTC. Translated, it gives CASSLGGDGSYEQYF.

Regarding this clone: Sequence at one end of the junction differs from germline and may be a read error. The chain is built from TRBV4-1 and TRBJ1-5; D might be TRBD1 (6 bases). Germline V CDR1 and CDR2: MGHRA, YSYEKL. CDR3 length equals 13 residues. The CDR3: CTSSLGQYQPQHF. In DNA, the CDR3 is TGCACCAGCAGCCTAGGACAGTATCAGCCCCAGCATTTT.

The chain is built from TRBV28 and TRBJ2-3, with D perhaps TRBD1 (5 bases). The V end was cut by 8 bases, the J end by 4 bases, with 10 bases between. CDR3 length: 12 residues. Germline CDR1 reads MDHEN; CDR2 reads SYDVKM. CDR3 amino acids: CASGVRADTQYF. CDR3 in DNA: TGTGCCAGCGGGGTCAGGGCAGATACGCAGTATTTT.

The chain couples TRBV11-2 to TRBJ1-5; 7 positions agree with TRBD1. Germline values: CDR1 SGHAT, CDR2 FQNNGV. The CDR3 extends over 12 amino acids. After removal of 1 base from V and 11 bases from J, the junction contained 2 bases not matched to a gene. CDR3 protein: CASSLGQGSQHF. The CDR3 DNA reads TGTGCCAGCAGCTTAGGACAGGGATCCCAGCATTTT.

The rearrangement links TRBV7-6 to TRBJ2-2; possible D gene TRBD2, 7 bases. Per the germline V gene, CDR1 is SGHVS and CDR2 is FNYEAQ. The V end lost 0 bases, the J end lost 6 bases, and 14 bases lay between the germline ends. CDR3 length equals 16 residues. As DNA, the CDR3 is TGTGCCAGCAGCTTAGCTGGGGGCGGGAGTTCCGGGGAGCTGTTTTTT. It is translated as CASSLAGGGSSGELFF.

The genes are TRBV6-6 and TRBJ1-2; 7 bases match TRBD1. V shed 5 bases, J shed 4 bases, and the junction held 13 bases outside the gene matches. The CDR3 covers 16 residues. Germline CDR1 and CDR2: MNHNY and SVGAGI (reference sequence). The CDR3 DNA sequence: TGTGCCAGCAGTCATCCCCCGGACAGGCTACTCTATGGCTACACCTTC. Protein sequence: CASSHPPDRLLYGYTF.